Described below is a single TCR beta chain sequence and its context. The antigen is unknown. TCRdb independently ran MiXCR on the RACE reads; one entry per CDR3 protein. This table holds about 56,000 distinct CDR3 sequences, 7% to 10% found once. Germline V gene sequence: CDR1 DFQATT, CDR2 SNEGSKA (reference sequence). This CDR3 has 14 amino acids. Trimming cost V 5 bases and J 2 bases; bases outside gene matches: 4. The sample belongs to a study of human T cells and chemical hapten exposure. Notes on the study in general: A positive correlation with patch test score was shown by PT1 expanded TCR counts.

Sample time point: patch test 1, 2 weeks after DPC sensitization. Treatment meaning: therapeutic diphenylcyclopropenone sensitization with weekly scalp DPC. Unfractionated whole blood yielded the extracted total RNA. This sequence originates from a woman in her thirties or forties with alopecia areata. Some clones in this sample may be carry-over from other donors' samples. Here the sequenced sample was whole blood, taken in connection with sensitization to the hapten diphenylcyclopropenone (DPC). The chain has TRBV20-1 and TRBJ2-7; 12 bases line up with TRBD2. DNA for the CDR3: TGCAGTGCTGCTAGCGGGGGGGATACCTACGAGCAGTACTTC. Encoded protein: CSAASGGDTYEQYF.